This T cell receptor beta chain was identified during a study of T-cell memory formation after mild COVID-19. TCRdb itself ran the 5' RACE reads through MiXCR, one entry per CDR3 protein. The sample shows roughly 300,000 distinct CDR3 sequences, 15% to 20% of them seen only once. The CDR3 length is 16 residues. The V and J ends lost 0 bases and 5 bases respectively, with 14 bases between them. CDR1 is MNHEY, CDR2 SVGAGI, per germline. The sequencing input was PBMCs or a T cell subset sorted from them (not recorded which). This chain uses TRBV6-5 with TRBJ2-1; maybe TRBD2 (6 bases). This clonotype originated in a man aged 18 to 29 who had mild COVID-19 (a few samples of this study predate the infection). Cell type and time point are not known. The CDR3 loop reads CASSYSPRRGHNEQFF. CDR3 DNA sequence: TGTGCCAGCAGTTACTCGCCCAGGCGGGGCCACAATGAGCAGTTCTTC.